This note documents a single TCR beta chain sequence. This receptor's antigen is unknown. No per-base quality is available; no much larger clone lies one base away. Using the deep immunoSEQ assay, TCR CDR3 regions were amplified from genomic DNA by multiplex PCR. For each cell subset, the extracted genomic DNA was distributed evenly across all wells of several immunoSEQ 96-well plates, and each plate served as one replicate. For sorted subsets, each replicate PCR was loaded with 200 to 250 ng genomic DNA, equivalent to approximately 33,000 T cell genomes. Purified libraries were measured with a Qubit 3.0 fluorometer, size-checked on a Bioanalyzer 2100, and measured again with the KAPA Library Quantification kit. Every immunoSEQ 96-well plate was sequenced on a dedicated single-read 150-cycle Illumina NextSeq 550 flow cell. On the authors' methods: Because only junctional sequences without quality scores were contained in the immunoSEQ output, filtering matching that applied to full-length reads could not be performed. To assign V/J genes and CDR3, sequences were annotated against IMGT germline references using PyIR, a Python wrapper for IgBLAST v1.9. Reads with weak V/J assignments (E-value above 1e-6), missing CDR3, stop codons, out-of-frame junctions, or ambiguous translated residues were removed. V3J clonotypes were defined as sequences sharing the same inferred V gene, J gene, and CDR3 amino acid sequence. To compute the percentage overlap between repertoires, the number of shared unique clonotypes was divided by the size of the smaller repertoire. RTK rarefaction, the Chao1 estimator, and Recon v2.1 estimates of unobserved clonotypes were used to assess repertoire richness. Generation probabilities for all TCRbeta clonotypes obtained by the gDNA method from a handful of donors were computed using OLGA. TCRdb stores this immuneACCESS table with in-frame sequences only. Part of the clones is absent; in the studies checked, under half of the shortfall reflects unresolved V genes, and no reason is known for the rest. For V, J and clone size, that table is used; D and trimming come from the DNA. The sample table shows fewer than 400,000 clones, and about 74% are seen once. The top ten clonotypes cover under 13% of the sample.

The germline V gene gives CDR1 as SQVTM and CDR2 as ANQGSEA. The CDR3 starts with the cysteine, ends with the phenylalanine, and has 13 residues. Only CDR3 DNA is held: 39 bases, read in frame from base 1. V is clipped by 2 bases and J by 5 bases, and the sequence between their germline boundaries is 12 bases long. The donors were healthy, HIV-negative adults who had no recently reported acute infections or vaccinations. Every donor was a Caucasian adult residing in Nashville, Tennessee, USA. CD4+ T cells were enriched through magnetic negative selection, after which naive cells were positively selected on CD45RA and the remaining negative fraction served as the memory subset. Blood was collected by leukapheresis, and PBMCs were isolated by Ficoll-Histopaque density gradient centrifugation and then cryopreserved in liquid nitrogen vapor phase. Analytical flow cytometry was used to check the purity and quantity of each magnetically sorted T cell population. Genomic DNA was isolated from each sorted fraction and quantified by UV absorbance on a Nanodrop 2000c.

The entry originates in a study of shared clonotypes between healthy human individuals (dated by TCRdb to 2018 to 2020). Some background on the complete study: A couple of women and a few men aged 18 to 49 years were included in the cohort. For each donor, CD4 naive and CD4 memory were each given three plates, CD8 naive was given two plates, and CD8 memory was given one plate. The study deeply sequenced blood TCR repertoires of several healthy adults to estimate repertoire size and the extent of clonotype sharing between individuals. To increase sequencing depth and limit assay-specific biases, different laboratories used diverse techniques to prepare libraries and sequence TCR repertoires. Between about 0.85 and 8.9 billion PBMCs per donor were obtained by leukapheresis. The paper as a whole reports these results and caveats: Even with the large sequencing depth, rarefaction of the sorted-subset datasets indicated that sequencing was incomplete. The small number of donors limited the genetic and exposure-history diversity represented. Sampling was limited to blood, and TCR repertoires in tissue likely differ from TCR repertoires in blood. Based on pairwise subsampling, the degree of clonotype sharing among donors was expected to be affected by sequencing depth. Sharing across a handful of donors was observed for approximately 4.6% of naive CD4, over 3% of naive CD8, roughly 2.3% of memory CD4, and about 0.38% of memory CD8 clonotypes. Compared with non-shared clonotypes, clonotypes shared by all four sorted-subset donors had higher generation probabilities. Naive subsets generally had larger estimated clonotype richness than memory subsets.

This sequence uses TRBV29-1 and TRBJ2-5; the D gene remains uncertain. The sequence was obtained from a man aged 25 to 45 in good health. The material sequenced was memory CD4+ T cells sorted from blood. The cell subset or site label corresponds to: CD45RA-negative fraction. CDR3 loop: CSVEIVVGETQYF. The nucleotide sequence is TGCAGCGTTGAAATAGTAGTCGGGGAGACCCAGTACTTC.